The 9 T cell receptor beta chains below all came from one sample that was sequenced in a study of OX40 agonist ivuxolimab in advanced cancers. Produced via immunoSEQ multiplex PCR; TCRdb's table is partial and in-frame only. The repertoire holds over 60,000 clones, with roughly nine tenths as singletons. The sample consisted of CD4+ or CD8+ T cells sorted from blood, taken in a trial of the OX40 agonist ivuxolimab. These receptors were obtained from an adult with an advanced solid tumor such as melanoma, head and neck, liver or kidney cancer.

Regarding this clone: The sample contains more than one DNA sequence encoding this CDR3. This chain uses TRBV18 with TRBJ1-1; possible D gene TRBD1, 5 bases. This CDR3 is built from 14 residues. Per germline, CDR1 KGHSH and CDR2 LQKENI. Trimming pared 3 bases from V and 1 base from J, leaving 9 bases between. CDR3 region: CASSPRGENTEAFF. For the CDR3, the DNA is TGTGCCAGCTCACCGCGAGGGGAGAACACTGAAGCTTTCTTT.

V usage is TRBV18 and J usage is TRBJ1-1, with D possibly being TRBD1 (6 bases). Germline loops: CDR1 KGHSH, CDR2 LQKENI. The germline V and J ends were trimmed by 4 bases and 3 bases, with 15 bases remaining between them. This CDR3 has 15 residues. The CDR3 coding sequence is TGTGCCAGCTCACTTCGGCCCGGGGGCGACACTGAAGCTTTCTTT. Amino acids: CASSLRPGGDTEAFF.

This clone has only a few counts. The chain recombines TRBV7-2 with TRBJ1-6; a possible D gene is TRBD1 (6 bases). V lost 8 bases and J 5 bases, leaving 16 bases between the germline ends. This CDR3 is 15 amino acids long. The germline V gene has CDR1 SGHTA and CDR2 FQGNSA. The CDR3 sequence: CASADTGTNNSPLHF. The CDR3 DNA follows: TGTGCCAGCGCCGACACAGGGACAAATAATTCACCCCTCCACTTT. The whole variable domain, filled in from reference TRBV7-2 and TRBJ1-6, reads GAGVSQSPSNKVTEKGKDVELRCDPISGHTALYWYRQSLGQGLEFLIYFQGNSAPDKSGLPSDRFSAERTGGSVSTLTIQRTQQEDSAVYLCASADTGTNNSPLHFGNGTRLTVT.

V is TRBV6-5 and J is TRBJ1-1; TRBD1 is a possible D gene (5 bases). Trimming removed 7 bases at V and 1 base at J, with 16 bases between. The CDR3 sequence is 15 residues long. Germline CDR1 MNHEY, CDR2 SVGAGI. The CDR3 DNA reads as TGTGCCAGCACCCCCACCTGGAGGGGGAACACTGAAGCTTTCTTT. Protein: CASTPTWRGNTEAFF.

The chain has TRBV9 and TRBJ2-5; D is uncertain. Germline assignment: CDR1 SGDLS and CDR2 YYNGEE. This CDR3 comprises 13 residues. Trimming left V 4 bases short and J 1 base short, with 8 bases between. The CDR3 reads CASSRLFQETQYF. CDR3 coding DNA: TGTGCCAGCAGCAGACTCTTCCAAGAGACCCAGTACTTC.

The CDR3 sequence is CASSEGAGTDTQYF. The CDR3 DNA follows: TGTGCCAGTAGTGAAGGAGCGGGGACAGATACGCAGTATTTT. This sequence joins TRBV19 and TRBJ2-3, with 7 bases that match TRBD2. Germline lookup yields CDR1 LNHDA and CDR2 SQIVND (reference sequence). V was clipped by 5 bases and J by 3 bases; unmatched bases: 5. The CDR3 runs to 14 residues. The full variable domain, completed using reference TRBV19 and TRBJ2-3, is DGGITQSPKYLFRKEGQNVTLSCEQNLNHDAMYWYRQDPGQGLRLIYYSQIVNDFQKGDIAEGYSVSREKKESFPLTVTSAQKNPTAFYLCASSEGAGTDTQYFGPGTRLTVL.

The chain joins TRBV18 to TRBJ2-7, with a weak D call TRBD1 (6 bases). Germline CDR1 reads KGHSH; CDR2 reads LQKENI. CDR3 length: 15 residues. Trimming took off 1 base at V and 2 bases at J, with 12 bases between the two ends. This CDR3 reads CASSPQQGVPYEQYF. In DNA, the CDR3 is TGTGCCAGCTCACCACAACAGGGTGTGCCCTACGAGCAGTACTTC.

The rearrangement uses TRBV2 and TRBJ1-6, with D maybe TRBD1 (5 bases). Germline V gene sequence: CDR1 SNHLY, CDR2 FYNNEI. V gave up 8 bases and J gave up 6 bases, with 11 bases separating them. The CDR3 has 13 amino acids. CDR3 region: CASQGGPNSPLHF. In DNA form, the CDR3 reads TGTGCCAGCCAGGGAGGGCCTAATTCACCCCTCCACTTT.

The V gene is TRBV5-1, the J gene TRBJ2-7; the D gene is possibly TRBD1 (5 bases). Germline V gene sequence: CDR1 SGHRS, CDR2 YFSETQ. The CDR3 has 12 amino acids. V was pared by 1 base and J by 3 bases, with 5 bases between. The CDR3 reads CASSLRGYEQYF. CDR3 in DNA: TGCGCCAGCAGCTTGAGGGGCTACGAGCAGTACTTC.